These 29 T cell receptor beta chains were sequenced from one sample in a study of T cell repertoires in cytomegalovirus infection. TCRdb recomputed calls from the reads with MiXCR, one row per CDR3 protein. This sample has some 940,000 distinct CDR3 sequences; under 40% occur once, and the top ten carry around an eighth. No antigens are known for them. The starting material was cultured CD8+ T cells from PBMCs, obtained from culture after CMV antigen stimulation. The receptors shown here come from a human donor in good health (CMV status not recorded). Some clones in this sample may be carry-over from other donors' samples.

This clonotype was counted a few times. The V gene is TRBV10-3, the J gene TRBJ1-2; D gene ambiguous. With 0 bases removed from V and 2 bases from J, the gap between germline ends came to 10 bases. From germline, CDR1 is ENHRY and CDR2 SYGVKD. The CDR3 runs to 15 residues. This CDR3 is CAISESRDPNYGYTF. CDR3 nucleotide sequence: TGTGCCATCAGTGAGTCGAGAGACCCAAACTATGGCTACACCTTC.

The rearrangement links TRBV20-1 to TRBJ1-3; tentative D call: TRBD1 (6 bases). CDR3 size: 16 residues. Germline CDR1 and CDR2: DFQATT and SNEGSKA (reference sequence). V shed 6 bases and J shed 3 bases, with 21 bases lying between them. In DNA form, the CDR3 reads TGCAGTGCAAAAAACAGGGAGTACGGCTTTGGAAACACCATATATTTT. Its protein product is CSAKNREYGFGNTIYF.

This clonotype was detected only a few times. V usage is TRBV19 and J usage is TRBJ1-5; D is possibly TRBD1 (6 bases). Germline values: CDR1 LNHDA, CDR2 SQIVND (reference sequence). The CDR3 is made up of 12 amino acids. The germline V and J ends were trimmed by 4 bases and 9 bases, with 10 bases remaining between them. The CDR3 bases are TGTGCCAGTAGTACAACAGGGCCGCCCCAGCATTTT. Residues: CASSTTGPPQHF. The whole variable domain, remainder taken from reference TRBV19 and TRBJ1-5, is DGGITQSPKYLFRKEGQNVTLSCEQNLNHDAMYWYRQDPGQGLRLIYYSQIVNDFQKGDIAEGYSVSREKKESFPLTVTSAQKNPTAFYLCASSTTGPPQHFGDGTRLSIL.

This clonotype has only a few counts. The chain combines TRBV4-1 with TRBJ2-3; TRBD2 might be the D (5 bases). Looked up from germline, CDR1 is MGHRA and CDR2 is YSYEKL. The ends were cut back, 2 bases at V and 2 bases at J, with 17 bases in the middle. This CDR3 is 17 amino acids long. CDR3 DNA sequence: TGCGCCAGCAGCCAACTCGCGAGCGGTCCTTACACAGATACGCAGTATTTT. Its protein product is CASSQLASGPYTDTQYF.

The J gene is TRBJ2-7, the V gene TRBV18; 7 nucleotides align to TRBD1. Trimming took 0 bases from V and 3 from J; bases not matched to a gene: 5. This CDR3 has 15 residues. Germline-derived CDR1 and CDR2 are KGHSH and LQKENI. CDR3 region: CASSPPGQNNYEQYF. The CDR3 nucleotides read TGTGCCAGCTCACCACCGGGACAGAATAACTACGAGCAGTACTTC.

The rearrangement uses TRBV11-2 and TRBJ2-7, with D possibly being TRBD1 (6 bases). Trimming cost V 5 bases and J 6 bases, with 20 bases left between them. The CDR3 runs 15 residues. Germline assignment: CDR1 SGHAT and CDR2 FQNNGV. The CDR3 DNA reads as TGTGCCAGCAGCCCCGGGACACTTGGGAGTAGCGAGCAGTACGTC. The encoded protein is CASSPGTLGSSEQYV.

This clonotype was counted between two and nine times. The rearrangement links TRBV4-3 to TRBJ2-2; D unclear. Germline V CDR1 and CDR2: LGHNA, YSLEER. V lost 3 bases and J lost 0, with 11 bases in between. This CDR3 spans 16 amino acids. CDR3 sequence reads: CASSQSEYPNTGELFF. In DNA form, the CDR3 reads TGCGCCAGCAGCCAGTCGGAGTATCCGAACACCGGGGAGCTGTTTTTT.

At least ten counts were recorded for this clonotype. The J gene is TRBJ1-1, the V gene TRBV19, with 7 bases lining up with TRBD1. Trimming removed 2 bases from V and 8 bases from J; junction bases left unmatched: 8. The CDR3 is 14 residues long. Per germline, CDR1 LNHDA and CDR2 SQIVND (reference sequence). The CDR3 loop is CASSIKGAPFEAFF. CDR3 nucleotide sequence: TGTGCCAGTAGTATAAAGGGGGCGCCGTTCGAAGCTTTCTTT.

This clonotype was observed many times. This chain uses TRBV4-1 with TRBJ1-5, with a possible D match to TRBD1 (5 bases). V was shortened by 1 base and J by 4 bases, with 8 bases between the two germline ends. This CDR3 has 14 residues. CDR1 and CDR2 (germline): MGHRA, YSYEKL. CDR3: CASSQGGINQPQHF. The CDR3 nucleotides are TGCGCCAGCAGCCAAGGGGGCATTAATCAGCCCCAGCATTTT.

This clonotype has a handful of counts. The chain has TRBV25-1 and TRBJ2-5; D might be TRBD2 (5 bases). From germline, CDR1 is MGHDK and CDR2 SYGVNS. This CDR3 has 16 residues. Trimming took off 1 base at V and 2 bases at J, with 14 bases between the two ends. The CDR3 region has the DNA TGTGCCAGCAGTGAATTGGGGAGAGGAACTCAAGAGACCCAGTACTTC. It yields the protein CASSELGRGTQETQYF.

This clonotype turned up a few times. The genes are TRBV28 and TRBJ1-5; TRBD1 matches 7 bases. In germline, CDR1 is MDHEN, CDR2 SYDVKM. The CDR3 totals 15 residues. V trimming: 0 bases; J trimming: 7 bases; junction bases outside the gene matches: 6. Here the CDR3 reads CASSLWTGTSQPQHF. The CDR3 DNA follows: TGTGCCAGCAGTTTATGGACAGGGACCAGCCAGCCCCAGCATTTT.

This clonotype was counted a single time. The junction does not match germline at one end; this may be a read error. The chain has TRBV7-8 and TRBJ2-1, with 8 bases matching TRBD2. The CDR3 covers 15 residues. Germline V gene sequence: CDR1 SGHVS, CDR2 FQNEAQ. The CDR3 protein is CACSSPAGAYNEQFF. The CDR3 DNA reads TGTGCCTGCAGCTCCCCAGCGGGGGCTTACAATGAGCAGTTCTTC.

The chain employs TRBV7-6 and TRBJ1-5, with 8 bases identical to TRBD1. The CDR3 is 16 amino acids. After removal of 3 bases from V and 7 bases from J, the junction contained 11 bases not matched to a gene. Germline V gives CDR1 SGHVS, CDR2 FNYEAQ. CDR3 residues: CASSFWRSGGWQPQHF. CDR3 DNA: TGTGCCAGCAGCTTTTGGCGGTCAGGGGGCTGGCAGCCCCAGCATTTT. Filled out from reference TRBV7-6 and TRBJ1-5, the complete variable domain reads GAGVSQSPRYKVTKRGQDVALRCDPISGHVSLYWYRQALGQGPEFLTYFNYEAQQDKSGLPNDRFSAERPEGSISTLTIQRTEQRDSAMYRCASSFWRSGGWQPQHFGDGTRLSIL.

This clonotype was picked up a small number of times. This chain connects TRBV12-3 or TRBV12-4 to TRBJ2-7; D may be TRBD2 (5 bases). V gave up 7 bases and J gave up 4 bases, with 17 bases separating them. This CDR3 comprises 14 residues. The CDR3 sequence is CASTDGQRGYEQYF. Here the CDR3 DNA reads TGTGCCAGCACGGATGGGCAGAGAGGGTACGAGCAGTACTTC.

The table lists this clonotype with a few counts. This chain joins TRBV19 and TRBJ1-5; no clear D. V was cut by 4 bases and J by 7 bases, with 8 bases left in between. CDR3 size: 12 residues. Germline loops: CDR1 LNHDA, CDR2 SQIVND (reference sequence). This CDR3 is CASSTSYQPQHF. CDR3 bases: TGTGCCAGTAGTACGTCTTACCAGCCCCAGCATTTT.

This clonotype appeared a few times. The chain is built from TRBV7-8 and TRBJ2-7; D is undetermined. Per the germline V gene, CDR1 is SGHVS and CDR2 is FQNEAQ. The CDR3 consists of 16 residues. V lost 1 base, J lost 0 bases, and 13 bases lay in between. CDR3 sequence reads: CASSLEFLGSSYEQYF. DNA of the CDR3: TGTGCCAGCAGCTTAGAATTTTTAGGGTCCTCCTACGAGCAGTACTTC.

The rearrangement joins TRBV7-9 to TRBJ1-5, with a possible D match to TRBD1 (6 bases). The CDR3 consists of 14 residues. Per germline, CDR1 SEHNR and CDR2 FQNEAQ (reference sequence). V was cut by 2 bases and J by 7 bases, with 12 bases left in between. The CDR3 nucleotides are TGTGCCAGCAGCTTACAGGGGAGAGGACAGCCCCAGCATTTT. Encoded protein: CASSLQGRGQPQHF.

This clonotype has just one count. The gene calls are TRBV29-1 and TRBJ1-1; 7 bases match TRBD1. From germline, CDR1 is SQVTM and CDR2 ANQGSEA. The CDR3 is 13 residues long. Germline trimming cut 5 bases from V and 5 bases from J; bases unmatched to any gene: 8. Here the CDR3 DNA reads TGCAGCGTTTTAACAGGGGAAGGAACTGAAGCTTTCTTT. It is translated as CSVLTGEGTEAFF.

The chain joins TRBV29-1 to TRBJ1-1; TRBD1 is a possible D gene (6 bases). This CDR3 contains 11 residues. Germline CDR1 reads SQVTM; CDR2 reads ANQGSEA. Trimming left V 4 bases short and J 7 bases short, with 10 bases between. The CDR3: CSVATGFEAFF. The CDR3 DNA is TGCAGCGTTGCCACAGGGTTTGAAGCTTTCTTT.

J is TRBJ1-1 and V is TRBV6-5; no definite D call. The CDR3 is made up of 12 amino acids. V was trimmed by 6 bases and J by 6 bases, leaving 11 bases between them. CDR1 and CDR2 (germline): MNHEY, SVGAGI. This CDR3 is CASSFNGAEAFF. CDR3 DNA: TGTGCCAGCAGCTTCAATGGGGCTGAAGCTTTCTTT.

This clonotype was found a few times. The CDR3, as DNA: TGTGCCAGCAGTTTAAACCAGGGACTTAGCAATCAGCCCCAGCATTTT. The encoded protein is CASSLNQGLSNQPQHF. The V call is TRBV27, the J call TRBJ1-5; D is perhaps TRBD1 (5 bases). Trimming stripped 2 bases from V and 0 bases from J, with 11 bases between. Germline V gene lookup returns CDR1 MNHEY and CDR2 SMNVEV (reference sequence). This CDR3 has 16 residues.

This clonotype was detected only once. This sequence joins TRBV20-1 and TRBJ2-5; 7 positions agree with TRBD2. Germline V CDR1 and CDR2: DFQATT, SNEGSKA (reference sequence). The CDR3 contains 14 residues. The J segment lost 3 bases and the V segment lost 6 bases, leaving 10 bases of the junction unmatched. CDR3 sequence: CSAPNRDYEETQYF. The CDR3 DNA follows: TGCAGTGCGCCGAACCGGGACTACGAAGAGACCCAGTACTTC.

This clonotype was found a few times. The V call is TRBV7-6, the J call TRBJ1-4; weak D call: TRBD1 (5 bases). The CDR3 runs 19 residues. V shed 3 bases and J shed 6 bases, with 26 bases lying between them. The germline V gene encodes CDR1 SGHVS and CDR2 FNYEAQ. The CDR3: CASSFPPERQTTRDEKLFF. The DNA for the CDR3 is TGTGCCAGCAGCTTTCCCCCAGAGAGACAGACTACGAGGGATGAAAAACTGTTTTTT.

The chain employs TRBV5-6 and TRBJ1-3, with TRBD1 identical over 7 bases. The V and J ends lost 4 bases and 6 bases, in that order; junction bases with no gene match: 13. CDR1 is SGHDT and CDR2 is YYEEEE in the germline V gene. This CDR3 region has 16 residues. DNA for the CDR3: TGTGCCAGCAGCGTGGCTCCGGGACAGCTATTAAACACCATATATTTT. Protein product: CASSVAPGQLLNTIYF. Filled out from reference TRBV5-6 and TRBJ1-3, the complete variable domain reads DAGVTQSPTHLIKTRGQQVTLRCSPKSGHDTVSWYQQALGQGPQFIFQYYEEEERQRGNFPDRFSGHQFPNYSSELNVNALLLGDSALYLCASSVAPGQLLNTIYFGEGSWLTVV.

This clonotype has only one observation. The genes are TRBV2 and TRBJ1-2; 7 nucleotides align to TRBD1. This CDR3 spans 12 amino acids. The V gene's germline CDR1 is SNHLY and CDR2 FYNNEI. The V gene end was trimmed by 8 bases and the J gene end by 14 bases; junction bases not matched to a gene: 14. Written as DNA, the CDR3 is TGTGCCAGCCAAGGGGACAGAGTATCTATGACCTTC. It yields the protein CASQGDRVSMTF. The complete variable domain, with remaining parts taken from reference TRBV2 and TRBJ1-2, reads EPEVTQTPSHQVTQMGQEVILRCVPISNHLYFYWYRQILGQKVEFLVSFYNNEISEKSEIFDDQFSVERPDGSNFTLKIRSTKLEDSAMYFCASQGDRVSMTFGSGTRLTVV.

This clonotype was seen more than once but under ten times. CDR3 residues: CASSLGGAVTGELFF. CDR3 nucleotides: TGTGCCAGCAGCTTAGGAGGGGCGGTCACCGGGGAGCTGTTTTTT. The V call is TRBV7-6, the J call TRBJ2-2; D possibly uses TRBD1 or TRBD2 (5 bases each). The CDR3 consists of 15 residues. Trimming stripped 1 base from V and 4 bases from J, with 10 bases between. Per germline, CDR1 SGHVS and CDR2 FNYEAQ.

This clonotype was observed at least ten times. The chain links TRBV7-8 to TRBJ2-3; 8 bases line up with TRBD2. The CDR3 length is 17 residues. CDR1 is SGHVS and CDR2 is FQNEAQ in the germline V gene. Trimming took 2 bases from V and 1 from J; bases not matched to a gene: 8. CDR3 in amino acids: CASSLSSAGAGTDTQYF. The CDR3, as DNA: TGTGCCAGCAGCTTATCATCAGCGGGGGCGGGCACAGATACGCAGTATTTT.

This clonotype was counted between two and nine times. The rearrangement links TRBV28 to TRBJ2-5; possible D gene TRBD1, 6 bases. V was trimmed by 7 bases and J by 4 bases, leaving 16 bases between them. The germline V gene encodes CDR1 MDHEN and CDR2 SYDVKM. This CDR3 is built from 14 residues. CDR3 nucleotide sequence: TGTGCCAGCAAATCATACAGGGAGCGAGAGACCCAGTACTTC. It specifies CASKSYRERETQYF.

With regard to this clonotype: A much larger clone is a single base away; this may be a read error. This chain connects TRBV5-3 to TRBJ2-2, with D uncertain. TRBV5-3 is designated an ORF whose function remains uncertain. The CDR3 contains 18 residues. The CDR3, as DNA: TGTGTCAGCAGCCTGAGGCGGAACGGACCATCGAACACCGGGGAGCTGTTTTTT. Translated, it gives CVSSLRRNGPSNTGELFF.